Listed here are 18 T cell receptor beta chains from one sample, sequenced in a study of T cells in Graves' hyperthyroidism and ophthalmopathy (dated by TCRdb to the late 2010s). Library prep was done by multiplex PCR. TCRdb names Illumina HiSeq 2000 as the instrument used. The TCR beta CDR3 regions were amplified from RNA transcripts. The TCR CDR3 was subjected to a first round of RT-PCR using the HTBI primer set and the Qiagen OneStep RT-PCR kit. TCRdb passed the public sequencing reads through fastp at Q25 and MiXCR, retaining productive beta sequences. Every entry covers one CDR3 protein and lists the most common genes and DNA from its rows. Recorded for this sample are 250,000 or so distinct CDR3 sequences; approximately 16% of them occurred a single time. The ten top clones hold over 25% of the sample. The sequenced sample was blood. The receptors derive from a woman aged 45-65 years with Graves' hyperthyroidism that later progressed to Graves' ophthalmopathy.

This chain connects TRBV4-1 to TRBJ1-3; D is ambiguous. The CDR3 spans 13 residues. Germline CDR1 and CDR2: MGHRA and YSYEKL. V was trimmed by 4 bases and J by 2 bases, leaving 6 bases between them. CDR3 loop: CASSRMAGNTIYF. For the CDR3, the DNA is TGCGCCAGCAGCCGGATGGCTGGAAACACCATATATTTT.

This clonotype appeared a few times. One base away lies a much larger clone, so this may be a sequencing read error. This chain links TRBV28 with TRBJ2-4, with TRBD1 matching 7 bases. Looked up from germline, CDR1 is MDHEN and CDR2 is SYDVKM. CDR3 length: 12 residues. J gave up 5 bases and V 8 bases, and 3 bases lay outside the gene matches. CDR3 in amino acids: CASAGQENIQYF. As DNA, the CDR3 is TGTGCCAGCGCCGGACAGGAAAACATTCAGTACTTC.

There are a few counts of this clonotype. This rearrangement joins TRBV7-2 to TRBJ1-5, with 7 nucleotides matching TRBD1. The CDR3 sequence is 15 residues long. V was pared by 4 bases and J by 0 bases, with 3 bases of the junction left unmatched. The germline gives CDR1 SGHTA, CDR2 FQGNSA. In DNA form, the CDR3 reads TGTGCCAGCAGCTCAGACAGGGCTAGCAATCAGCCCCAGCATTTT. Residues: CASSSDRASNQPQHF.

This clonotype was detected many times. The V call is TRBV7-8, the J call TRBJ2-5; D gene unclear. The CDR3 runs 14 residues. Germline CDR1 reads SGHVS; CDR2 reads FQNEAQ. V was clipped by 1 base and J by 4 bases, with 10 bases between them. CDR3 loop: CASSLGRWGETQYF. The CDR3 coding sequence is TGTGCCAGCAGCTTAGGCAGATGGGGAGAGACCCAGTACTTC.

The chain has TRBV7-9 and TRBJ2-3; TRBD2 aligns across 8 bases. V dropped 0 bases and J dropped 6; count of bases not matched to a gene: 8. The CDR3 is 16 residues long. The germline V gene encodes CDR1 SEHNR and CDR2 FQNEAQ (reference sequence). This chain's CDR3 is CASSLAWSGGGDTQYF. CDR3 DNA: TGTGCCAGCAGCTTAGCGTGGAGCGGGGGCGGGGATACGCAGTATTTT.

In the case of this clonotype: This may come from a read error, since a much larger clone is one base off. The rearrangement links TRBV27 to TRBJ2-1; 10 positions agree with TRBD2. The CDR3 has 16 residues. V lost 5 bases to trimming and J lost 5 bases; unmatched junction nucleotides: 9. The germline V gene has CDR1 MNHEY and CDR2 SMNVEV (reference sequence). CDR3: CASSPFLAGAHNEQFF. The CDR3 DNA is TGTGCCAGCAGTCCATTCCTAGCGGGAGCCCACAATGAGCAGTTCTTC.

This clonotype has ten or more counts. This chain links TRBV28 with TRBJ2-7; no clear D. The V end lost 3 bases, the J end lost 5 bases, and 17 bases lay between the germline ends. The CDR3 is made up of 15 amino acids. Germline CDR1 and CDR2: MDHEN and SYDVKM. CDR3 in amino acids: CASSLSGPLSDEQYF. The CDR3 nucleotides read TGTGCCAGCAGTTTGTCTGGACCGCTTTCTGACGAGCAGTACTTC.

This clonotype came up a few times. Here the CDR3 reads CASHTGQGPQETQYF. The DNA of the CDR3 is TGCGCCAGTCATACTGGACAGGGCCCCCAAGAGACCCAGTACTTC. The chain is built from TRBV5-1 and TRBJ2-5; 8 bases match TRBD1. CDR1 and CDR2 (germline): SGHRS, YFSETQ. The junction had 10 bases not matched to a gene; V was cut back by 8 bases and J by 1 base. CDR3 size: 15 residues.

This chain links TRBV28 with TRBJ2-3; 10 bases agree with TRBD2. Germline V gene data show CDR1 as MDHEN and CDR2 as SYDVKM. With V trimmed by 7 bases and J by 4 bases, 8 bases remained unmatched. The CDR3 sequence is 15 residues long. This CDR3 reads CASMSLGLAADTQYF. The CDR3 DNA follows: TGTGCCAGCATGTCGCTCGGACTAGCGGCAGATACGCAGTATTTT.

This chain joins TRBV11-3 and TRBJ2-3; 7 bases match TRBD1. The germline CDR1 and CDR2 sequences are SGHNT and YENEEA. Losses at the gene ends were 3 bases for V and 5 bases for J; bases not matched to a gene: 8. The CDR3 totals 15 residues. CDR3 residues: CASSFGTDLLDTQYF. DNA of the CDR3: TGTGCCAGCAGCTTCGGGACAGACCTTTTAGATACGCAGTATTTT.

This clonotype appeared many times. The CDR3 sequence is CSARNLAGGSTDTQYF. Here the CDR3 DNA reads TGCAGTGCTAGGAATCTAGCGGGGGGGAGCACAGATACGCAGTATTTT. The rearrangement links TRBV20-1 to TRBJ2-3; 12 bases fit TRBD2. This CDR3 spans 16 amino acids. Germline assignment: CDR1 DFQATT and CDR2 SNEGSKA (reference sequence). Trimming removed 3 bases from V and 0 bases from J; junction bases left unmatched: 4.

V usage is TRBV11-3 and J usage is TRBJ2-2, with 9 bases aligning to TRBD2. The CDR3 covers 15 residues. Germline V gene lookup returns CDR1 SGHNT and CDR2 YENEEA. V gave up 6 bases and J gave up 4 bases; unmatched junction bases: 6. The CDR3 nucleotides read TGTGCCAGCAGTATGGGACTAGCTGGCACCGGGGAGCTGTTTTTT. Encoded protein: CASSMGLAGTGELFF.

Regarding this clonotype: A much larger clone differs from this one at a single base, so this may be a read error. The V call is TRBV20-1, the J call TRBJ2-3; 7 bases map to TRBD1. The CDR3 sequence is 13 residues long. Germline V gene data show CDR1 as DFQATT and CDR2 as SNEGSKA (reference sequence). This chain's CDR3 is CSNEQGNTDTQYF. CDR3 nucleotides: TGCAGCAACGAACAGGGGAACACAGATACGCAGTATTTT.

This clonotype was detected ten times or more. This sequence joins TRBV28 and TRBJ1-2; D unresolved. V was trimmed by 3 bases and J by 3 bases, leaving 11 bases between them. The CDR3 length is 14 residues. Per the germline V gene, CDR1 is MDHEN and CDR2 is SYDVKM. CDR3 in amino acids: CASSLAGEDYGYTF. For the CDR3, the DNA is TGTGCCAGCAGTTTGGCCGGGGAGGACTATGGCTACACCTTC.

The chain links TRBV25-1 to TRBJ2-3, with D hard to call. The CDR3 contains 16 residues. V shed 5 bases and J shed 1 base, with 16 bases lying between them. In germline, CDR1 is MGHDK, CDR2 SYGVNS. The CDR3 DNA is TGTGCCAGCAGTAAATTACTGGGCTTCGGCACAGATACGCAGTATTTT. This translates into CASSKLLGFGTDTQYF.

The sample holds many counts of this clonotype. V is TRBV6-1 and J is TRBJ2-7; TRBD1 might be the D (6 bases). V was trimmed by 5 bases and J by 4 bases, leaving 18 bases between them. The CDR3 covers 15 residues. The germline gives CDR1 MNHNS, CDR2 SASEGT. CDR3 protein: CASSLPGQVLYEQYF. DNA for the CDR3: TGTGCCAGCAGTCTCCCGGGACAAGTTTTGTACGAGCAGTACTTC.

The sample holds many counts of this clonotype. This sequence joins TRBV20-1 and TRBJ1-2; TRBD1 agrees at 8 bases. The V segment lost 6 bases and the J segment 8 bases; nucleotides outside the gene matches: 11. The germline V gene has CDR1 DFQATT and CDR2 SNEGSKA (reference sequence). This CDR3 is 13 amino acids long. CDR3 bases: TGCAGTGCCTCGAAGACAGGGGTGAGGGGCTACACCTTC. Residues: CSASKTGVRGYTF.

This clonotype was detected many times. This chain links TRBV20-1 with TRBJ2-3, with TRBD2 matching over 15 bases. CDR3 size: 17 residues. J gave up 2 bases and V 4 bases, and 7 bases lay outside the gene matches. Per germline, CDR1 DFQATT and CDR2 SNEGSKA (reference sequence). CDR3 DNA: TGCAGTGCTATCGCGGGACTAGCGGGAGGTACCACAGATACGCAGTATTTT. Encoded protein: CSAIAGLAGGTTDTQYF.